These T cell receptor beta chains were read from a single sample in a study of T-cell reconstitution after alpha-beta-depleted transplantation in children. TCRdb fed the PCR reads into MiXCR, producing one record per CDR3 protein. The sample lists 400,000 to 550,000 distinct CDR3 sequences; about 10% were seen once. The starting material was PBMCs, obtained before TCRalphabeta/CD19-depleted stem cell transplant. All receptors come from a child younger than 10 with inherited bone marrow failure, due to receive a stem cell transplant. Both conserved end residues are part of each CDR3. A D gene is named only where the DNA matches it firmly. The size of a clone is reported for some rows only, either as once, few or many, or as a class for expanded clones.

j_gene: TRBJ2-5
d_gene: TRBD2
abundance: .
v_gene: TRBV19
CDR3nt: TGTGCCAGTAGTATCGCCGGGACTAGCGATGAGACCCAGTACTTC
CDR3aa: CASSIAGTSDETQYF

j_gene: TRBJ1-5
d_gene: TRBD1
abundance: many
v_gene: TRBV5-1
CDR3nt: TGCGCCAGCAGCTTGCGGGACAGCCATGTGAGCAATCAGCCCCAGCATTTT
CDR3aa: CASSLRDSHVSNQPQHF

j_gene: TRBJ2-1
d_gene: .
abundance: .
v_gene: TRBV12-3/TRBV12-4
CDR3nt: TGTGCCAGCAGTTCCTCGGCTAAACACAATGAGCAGTTCTTC
CDR3aa: CASSSSAKHNEQFF

j_gene: TRBJ2-7
d_gene: .
abundance: many
v_gene: TRBV4-3
CDR3nt: TGCGCCAGCAGCCAAGTGGGCAGACACTACTACGAGCAGTACTTC
CDR3aa: CASSQVGRHYYEQYF

j_gene: TRBJ2-3
d_gene: TRBD2
abundance: many
v_gene: TRBV5-1
CDR3nt: TGCGCCAGCAGCTTGGCCCGACTAGCGGGTCGCGTCACAGATACGCAGTATTTT
CDR3aa: CASSLARLAGRVTDTQYF

j_gene: TRBJ2-1
d_gene: TRBD2
abundance: many
v_gene: TRBV5-1
CDR3nt: TGTGCCAGCAGCCCCGGACTAGCTTCCTACAATGAGCAGTTCTTC
CDR3aa: CASSPGLASYNEQFF

j_gene: TRBJ1-3
d_gene: .
abundance: many
v_gene: TRBV12-3/TRBV12-4
CDR3nt: TGTGCCAGCAGCGTCGGACATATTCTATCCTACTCTGGAAACACCATATATTTT
CDR3aa: CASSVGHILSYSGNTIYF

j_gene: TRBJ1-1
d_gene: .
abundance: many
v_gene: TRBV10-3
CDR3nt: TGTGCCATCAAGGCAGTCGGCGACACTGAAGCTTTCTTT
CDR3aa: CAIKAVGDTEAFF

j_gene: TRBJ2-1
d_gene: TRBD2
abundance: many
v_gene: TRBV20-1
CDR3nt: TGCAGTGCTTATAGCGGGAGCTCCTACAATGAGCAGTTCTTC
CDR3aa: CSAYSGSSYNEQFF

j_gene: TRBJ2-3
d_gene: .
abundance: many
v_gene: TRBV28
CDR3nt: TGTGCCAGCCCTCCTCTTACGGGGGCTGGTAGCACAGATACGCAGTATTTT
CDR3aa: CASPPLTGAGSTDTQYF

j_gene: TRBJ1-6
d_gene: .
abundance: few
v_gene: TRBV15
CDR3nt: TGTGCCACCAGCAGAGAACCGCTCTATAATTCACCCCTCCACTTT
CDR3aa: CATSREPLYNSPLHF

j_gene: TRBJ1-6
d_gene: .
abundance: many
v_gene: TRBV2
CDR3nt: TGTGCCAGCAGTGACAACAGCCCGGGTTCACCCCTCCACTTT
CDR3aa: CASSDNSPGSPLHF

j_gene: TRBJ1-2
d_gene: TRBD1
abundance: many
v_gene: TRBV29-1
CDR3nt: TGCAGCGTTGATGTCGGACAGGGATTTCTCTATGGCTACACCTTC
CDR3aa: CSVDVGQGFLYGYTF

j_gene: TRBJ2-1
d_gene: TRBD2
abundance: few
v_gene: TRBV20-1
CDR3nt: TGCAGTGCTGCTAAACTAGCGGGAACAATCAATGAGCAGTTCTTC
CDR3aa: CSAAKLAGTINEQFF

j_gene: TRBJ2-3
d_gene: TRBD1
abundance: few
v_gene: TRBV27
CDR3nt: TGTGCCAGCAGTTGGACAGGGCAGAATACGCAGTATTTT
CDR3aa: CASSWTGQNTQYF

j_gene: TRBJ2-1
d_gene: TRBD1
abundance: many
v_gene: TRBV28
CDR3nt: TGTGCCAGCAGTTTATATGGGGACAGACGTCCCTACAATGAGCAGTTCTTC
CDR3aa: CASSLYGDRRPYNEQFF

j_gene: TRBJ1-6
d_gene: .
abundance: many
v_gene: TRBV20-1
CDR3nt: TGCAGTGCGCCGGGGGGGTTTAATTCACCCCTCCACTTT
CDR3aa: CSAPGGFNSPLHF

j_gene: TRBJ1-1
d_gene: TRBD1
abundance: many
v_gene: TRBV29-1
CDR3nt: TGCAGCGGTTGGGACAGGTGGAACACTGAAGCTTTCTTT
CDR3aa: CSGWDRWNTEAFF

j_gene: TRBJ2-1
d_gene: TRBD2
abundance: many
v_gene: TRBV19
CDR3nt: TGTGCCAGTAGTAGAACTAGCGGGGGACACAATGAGCAGTTCTTC
CDR3aa: CASSRTSGGHNEQFF

j_gene: TRBJ2-7
d_gene: .
abundance: many
v_gene: TRBV20-1
CDR3nt: TGCAGTGCTAGAGGAAATGGATACGAGCAGTACTTC
CDR3aa: CSARGNGYEQYF

j_gene: TRBJ2-5
d_gene: TRBD2
abundance: many
v_gene: TRBV20-1
CDR3nt: TGCAGTGCTCTAGCGGGCGAGTACCAAGAGACCCAGTACTTC
CDR3aa: CSALAGEYQETQYF

j_gene: TRBJ2-5
d_gene: .
abundance: few
v_gene: TRBV2
CDR3nt: TGTGCCAGCAGTGTAATCTACGAGACCCAGTACTTC
CDR3aa: CASSVIYETQYF

j_gene: TRBJ2-7
d_gene: .
abundance: .
v_gene: TRBV7-8
CDR3nt: TGTGCCAGCAGCTTAGAGATAGGCCACTACGAGCAGTACTTC
CDR3aa: CASSLEIGHYEQYF

j_gene: TRBJ2-1
d_gene: TRBD2
abundance: .
v_gene: TRBV7-9
CDR3nt: TGTGCCAGCAGCCATTTCCTAGCGGGAGATGATGAGCAGTTCTTC
CDR3aa: CASSHFLAGDDEQFF

j_gene: TRBJ2-7
d_gene: TRBD2
abundance: .
v_gene: TRBV28
CDR3nt: TGTGCCAGCAGTCAGAACAGGGATACGGCTAGACTAGCGGCCTACGAGCAGTACTTC
CDR3aa: CASSQNRDTARLAAYEQYF

j_gene: TRBJ2-7
d_gene: .
abundance: .
v_gene: TRBV20-1
CDR3nt: TGCAGTGCTAGACAACACTGGGGATCCTACGAGCAGTACTTC
CDR3aa: CSARQHWGSYEQYF

j_gene: TRBJ2-7
d_gene: .
abundance: few
v_gene: TRBV7-9
CDR3nt: TGTGCCAGCAGCCCCGGACAGCCACAGAACGAGCAGTACTTC
CDR3aa: CASSPGQPQNEQYF

j_gene: TRBJ2-5
d_gene: TRBD1
abundance: many
v_gene: TRBV29-1
CDR3nt: TGCAGCCTCCGACAGGGGGCCGAGACCCAGTACTTC
CDR3aa: CSLRQGAETQYF

j_gene: TRBJ2-1
d_gene: .
abundance: many
v_gene: TRBV4-2
CDR3nt: TGTGCCAGCAGCCCGATCGTGGGGGGTAATGAGCAGTTCTTC
CDR3aa: CASSPIVGGNEQFF

j_gene: TRBJ2-1
d_gene: .
abundance: .
v_gene: TRBV6-2/TRBV6-3
CDR3nt: TGTGCCAGCAGTCCCGCTCAACTAACATATGGCCAGTTCTTC
CDR3aa: CASSPAQLTYGQFF

j_gene: TRBJ2-1
d_gene: .
abundance: many
v_gene: TRBV7-9
CDR3nt: TGTGCCAGCAGCCAGACTTTAGCCAATGAGCAGTTCTTC
CDR3aa: CASSQTLANEQFF

j_gene: TRBJ2-3
d_gene: .
abundance: many
v_gene: TRBV29-1
CDR3nt: TGCAGCGTTGATACGCAGTATTTT
CDR3aa: CSVDTQYF

j_gene: TRBJ2-2
d_gene: .
abundance: many
v_gene: TRBV30
CDR3nt: TGTGCCTGGAGTATGTGGACTTCCAGGGACACCGGGGAGCTGTTTTTT
CDR3aa: CAWSMWTSRDTGELFF

j_gene: TRBJ1-1
d_gene: .
abundance: many
v_gene: TRBV4-3
CDR3nt: TGCGCCAGCAGCCAAGTTCTCAGGGAGGTGAACACTGAAGCTTTCTTT
CDR3aa: CASSQVLREVNTEAFF

j_gene: TRBJ1-1
d_gene: .
abundance: many
v_gene: TRBV5-1
CDR3nt: TGCGCCAGCAGCTTGGGGTCAGGGACCATGAACACTGAAGCTTTCTTT
CDR3aa: CASSLGSGTMNTEAFF

j_gene: TRBJ2-7
d_gene: .
abundance: few
v_gene: TRBV18
CDR3nt: TGTGCCAGCTCACCCGACATGGGACTGGGGTTGTTGGAGCAGTACTTC
CDR3aa: CASSPDMGLGLLEQYF

j_gene: TRBJ1-2
d_gene: .
abundance: many
v_gene: TRBV29-1
CDR3nt: TGCAGCGTTGTCCAGGGGAATGGCTACACCTTC
CDR3aa: CSVVQGNGYTF

j_gene: TRBJ2-1
d_gene: TRBD1
abundance: few
v_gene: TRBV5-1
CDR3nt: TGCGCCAGCAGCTCAGCCCGGGACAGAGGAACGAGCTCCTACAATGAGCAGTTCTTC
CDR3aa: CASSSARDRGTSSYNEQFF

j_gene: TRBJ1-2
d_gene: .
abundance: many
v_gene: TRBV7-8
CDR3nt: TGTGCCAGCAGCTTAGCCCACACCGGGGGTGGTGGCTATGGCTACACCTTC
CDR3aa: CASSLAHTGGGGYGYTF

j_gene: TRBJ2-1
d_gene: .
abundance: many
v_gene: TRBV7-8
CDR3nt: TGTGCCAGCAGCCTTGGCTTTTCTAGCTCCTACAATGAGCAGTTCTTC
CDR3aa: CASSLGFSSSYNEQFF

j_gene: TRBJ1-6
d_gene: .
abundance: .
v_gene: TRBV20-1
CDR3nt: TGCAGTGCTTTTGAGGGGATGAGTAATTCACCCCTCCACTTT
CDR3aa: CSAFEGMSNSPLHF